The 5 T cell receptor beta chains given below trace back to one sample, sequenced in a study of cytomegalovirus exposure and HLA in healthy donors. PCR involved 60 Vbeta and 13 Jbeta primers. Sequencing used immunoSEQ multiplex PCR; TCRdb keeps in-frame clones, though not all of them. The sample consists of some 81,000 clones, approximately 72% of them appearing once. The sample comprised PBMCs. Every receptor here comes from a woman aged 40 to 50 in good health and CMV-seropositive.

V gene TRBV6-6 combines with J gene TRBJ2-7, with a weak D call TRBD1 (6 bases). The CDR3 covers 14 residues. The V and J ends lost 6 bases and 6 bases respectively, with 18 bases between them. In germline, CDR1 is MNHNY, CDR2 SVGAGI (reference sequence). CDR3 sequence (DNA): TGTGCCAGCAGGATACAGGGCGGTTCCGGCGAGCAGTACTTC. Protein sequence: CASRIQGGSGEQYF.

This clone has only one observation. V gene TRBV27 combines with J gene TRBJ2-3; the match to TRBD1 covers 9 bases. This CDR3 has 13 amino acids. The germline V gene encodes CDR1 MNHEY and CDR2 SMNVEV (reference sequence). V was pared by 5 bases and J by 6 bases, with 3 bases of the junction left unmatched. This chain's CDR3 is CASSPQGADTQYF. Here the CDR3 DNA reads TGTGCCAGCAGTCCACAGGGGGCTGATACGCAGTATTTT.

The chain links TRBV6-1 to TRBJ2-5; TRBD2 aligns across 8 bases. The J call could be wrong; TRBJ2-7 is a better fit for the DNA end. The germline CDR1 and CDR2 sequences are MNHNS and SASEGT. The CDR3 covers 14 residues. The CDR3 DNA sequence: TGTGCCAGCAGTGGGCAGCCGGGAGGGTACGAGCAGTACTTC. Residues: CASSGQPGGYEQYF.

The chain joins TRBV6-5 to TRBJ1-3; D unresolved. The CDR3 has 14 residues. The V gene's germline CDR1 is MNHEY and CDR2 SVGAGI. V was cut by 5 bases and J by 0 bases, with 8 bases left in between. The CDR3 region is CASSVAVSGNTIYF. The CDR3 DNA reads TGTGCCAGCAGTGTGGCGGTCTCTGGAAACACCATATATTTT.

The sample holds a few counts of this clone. The CDR3 nucleotides read TGCGCCAGCAGCCAAGATTGGGCGAACAATGAGCAGTTCTTC. Protein sequence: CASSQDWANNEQFF. The chain combines TRBV4-3 with TRBJ2-1; the D is unclear. This CDR3 has 14 amino acids. V dropped 0 bases and J dropped 5 bases, with 8 bases sitting between them. Germline V gene lookup returns CDR1 LGHNA and CDR2 YSLEER.